These 21 T cell receptor beta chains share one sample of origin, sequenced in a study of blood T cell repertoires in COVID-19. TCRdb's copy holds only in-frame clones and misses some; the assay was immunoSEQ multiplex PCR. The data contain a few hundred thousand clones, 87% of them singletons. Specimen: PBMCs or T cells enriched from blood (not recorded which). The receptors here all came from a woman between 50 and 59 years old who had recovered from COVID-19.

The chain recombines TRBV28 with TRBJ1-2; a possible D gene is TRBD1 (6 bases). Germline-derived CDR1 and CDR2 are MDHEN and SYDVKM. Trimming took off 4 bases at V and 7 bases at J, with 16 bases between the two ends. The CDR3 is made up of 14 amino acids. CDR3 sequence (DNA): TGTGCCAGCAGTTCCCAGGGGCCGGGGAGTGGCTACACCTTC. As protein: CASSSQGPGSGYTF.

The CDR3 is CASSLDRGLTEAFF. CDR3 DNA sequence: TGTGCCAGCAGCTTAGACAGGGGGCTAACTGAAGCTTTCTTT. The genes are TRBV7-9 and TRBJ1-1; 9 bases agree with TRBD1. V shed 1 base and J 5 bases; nucleotides not matched to a gene: 2. Germline CDR1 SEHNR, CDR2 FQNEAQ (reference sequence). The CDR3 has 14 amino acids.

The J gene is TRBJ1-3, the V gene TRBV12-3 or TRBV12-4; D not certain. The V gene lost 7 bases and the J gene lost 9 bases, with 10 bases spanning the gap. The length of the CDR3 is 11 residues. The CDR3 nucleotides read TGTGCCAGCAACTATAGGAGCACCATATATTTT. Amino acid sequence: CASNYRSTIYF.

The rearrangement joins TRBV6-5 to TRBJ2-7, with D tentatively TRBD1 (5 bases). The CDR3 consists of 14 residues. Germline V CDR1 and CDR2: MNHEY, SVGAGI. V lost 4 bases and J 6 bases, leaving 16 bases between the germline ends. The CDR3 here is CASSWQGSPLEQYF. The CDR3 nucleotides are TGTGCCAGCAGTTGGCAGGGTTCCCCCCTCGAGCAGTACTTC.

The V call is TRBV28, the J call TRBJ1-5, with D possibly matching TRBD1 (6 bases). Germline V CDR1 and CDR2: MDHEN, SYDVKM. The ends were cut back, 7 bases at V and 5 bases at J, with 18 bases in the middle. The CDR3 runs to 15 residues. CDR3 protein: CASIIGGRGYQPQHF. The CDR3 DNA is TGTGCCAGCATAATAGGGGGACGGGGCTATCAGCCCCAGCATTTT.

V and J are TRBV6-5 and TRBJ2-7; 7 bases align to TRBD1. V lost 0 bases, J lost 0 bases, and 2 bases stayed unmatched. This CDR3 is built from 15 residues. Germline V gives CDR1 MNHEY, CDR2 SVGAGI. CDR3 protein: CASSYSGTVSYEQYF. CDR3 DNA: TGTGCCAGCAGTTACTCCGGGACAGTCTCCTACGAGCAGTACTTC.

This clone is a singleton in its sample. V is TRBV4-1 and J is TRBJ1-6; D gene unclear. V was clipped by 0 bases and J by 7 bases, with 16 bases between them. From germline, CDR1 is MGHRA and CDR2 YSYEKL. The CDR3 has 17 residues. The chain's CDR3 is CASSQDGRPTRNSPLHF. CDR3 coding DNA: TGCGCCAGCAGCCAAGATGGCCGACCGACTAGGAATTCACCCCTCCACTTT.

The genes are TRBV10-3 and TRBJ2-2; D remains ambiguous. Germline V gene data show CDR1 as ENHRY and CDR2 as SYGVKD. Trimming shortened V by 6 bases and J by 4 bases, and 15 bases separated the two germline ends. The CDR3 consists of 15 residues. The CDR3 DNA follows: TGTGCCATCAGCCAGAGAGGAAGTAGCACCGGGGAGCTGTTTTTT. Its protein is CAISQRGSSTGELFF.

CDR3 coding DNA: TGTGCCGGAAGGCAGGGGGCGCTTCGGTACTTC. Protein: CAGRQGALRYF. The J gene is TRBJ2-7, the V gene TRBV30; 8 bases are shared with TRBD1. V gave up 8 bases and J gave up 12 bases; unmatched junction bases: 12. The CDR3 has 11 residues. Germline CDR1 and CDR2: GTSNPN and SVGIG (reference sequence).

The chain uses TRBV19 and TRBJ1-1, with TRBD1 identical over 7 bases. V lost 2 bases, J lost 4 bases, and 10 bases stayed unmatched. Per the germline V gene, CDR1 is LNHDA and CDR2 is SQIVND (reference sequence). This CDR3 is built from 16 residues. The CDR3 sequence is CASSIRHRGEVTEAFF. CDR3 nucleotide sequence: TGTGCCAGTAGTATAAGACACAGGGGAGAAGTCACTGAAGCTTTCTTT.

V usage is TRBV2 and J usage is TRBJ1-2; TRBD1 aligns across 11 bases. The junction had 1 base not matched to a gene; V was cut back by 4 bases and J by 3 bases. The germline V gene encodes CDR1 SNHLY and CDR2 FYNNEI. The CDR3 totals 14 residues. Here the CDR3 reads CASSGDRGDYGYTF. CDR3 DNA: TGTGCCAGCAGTGGGGACAGGGGGGACTATGGCTACACCTTC. Drawing the rest from reference TRBV2 and TRBJ1-2, the complete variable domain is EPEVTQTPSHQVTQMGQEVILRCVPISNHLYFYWYRQILGQKVEFLVSFYNNEISEKSEIFDDQFSVERPDGSNFTLKIRSTKLEDSAMYFCASSGDRGDYGYTFGSGTRLTVV.

CDR3 bases: TGTGCCAGCAGGGGACATTTGAACACCGGGGAGCTGTTTTTT. Amino acid sequence: CASRGHLNTGELFF. The chain uses TRBV2 and TRBJ2-2; TRBD1 might be the D (6 bases). V dropped 6 bases and J dropped 1 base, with 9 bases sitting between them. The CDR3 extends over 14 amino acids. Germline V gives CDR1 SNHLY, CDR2 FYNNEI.

This chain connects TRBV7-8 to TRBJ2-1, with TRBD1 matching over 8 bases. V was pared by 6 bases and J by 4 bases, with 11 bases of the junction left unmatched. The length of the CDR3 is 16 residues. Germline V gene data show CDR1 as SGHVS and CDR2 as FQNEAQ. In nucleotides, the CDR3 is TGTGCCAGCAGTTCAAGGCCAGGGGGCAAATACAATGAGCAGTTCTTC. It yields the protein CASSSRPGGKYNEQFF. The whole variable domain, filled in from reference TRBV7-8 and TRBJ2-1, reads GAGVSQSPRYKVAKRGQDVALRCDPISGHVSLFWYQQALGQGPEFLTYFQNEAQLDKSGLPSDRFFAERPEGSVSTLKIQRTQQEDSAVYLCASSSRPGGKYNEQFFGPGTRLTVL.

This chain uses TRBV4-3 with TRBJ2-3, with 11 bases identical to TRBD2. Germline V CDR1 and CDR2: LGHNA, YSLEER. J lost 2 bases, V lost 0 bases, and 7 bases had no gene match. The CDR3 runs 18 residues. CDR3 bases: TGCGCCAGCAGCCAAGAGGGATTAGCGGGGGGGTACACAGATACGCAGTATTTT. As protein: CASSQEGLAGGYTDTQYF.

The chain joins TRBV7-8 to TRBJ1-2; 10 bases fit TRBD1. From germline, CDR1 is SGHVS and CDR2 FQNEAQ. V lost 4 bases to trimming and J lost 4 bases; unmatched junction nucleotides: 9. This CDR3 comprises 16 residues. The CDR3 spells CASSSKTGTGAYGYTF. The CDR3, as DNA: TGTGCCAGCAGCTCGAAGACCGGGACAGGGGCCTATGGCTACACCTTC.

This clone turned up a few times. The chain carries TRBV7-6 and TRBJ1-4; 7 bases agree with TRBD1. Germline V gene data show CDR1 as SGHVS and CDR2 as FNYEAQ. The V and J ends lost 5 bases and 0 bases, in that order; junction bases with no gene match: 3. CDR3 length equals 15 residues. CDR3 sequence: CASSVTGATNEKLFF. The DNA of the CDR3 is TGTGCCAGCAGCGTAACAGGGGCAACTAATGAAAAACTGTTTTTT.

The V call is TRBV6-5, the J call TRBJ1-5, with D possibly being TRBD1 (6 bases). CDR3 length equals 14 residues. Germline V gives CDR1 MNHEY, CDR2 SVGAGI. V lost 4 bases, J lost 8 bases, and 15 bases lay in between. In DNA, the CDR3 is TGTGCCAGCAGTTTATCCAGGGGCTGGGAGCCCCAGCATTTT. Its protein is CASSLSRGWEPQHF.

The chain has TRBV25-1 and TRBJ1-2, with 8 bases identical to TRBD1. The CDR3 is 15 amino acids. The germline gives CDR1 MGHDK, CDR2 SYGVNS. V shed 5 bases, J shed 6 bases, and the junction held 11 bases outside the gene matches. The chain's CDR3 is CASSRPGTGTDGYTF. CDR3 DNA sequence: TGTGCCAGCAGTCGTCCCGGGACAGGAACGGATGGCTACACCTTC.

This clone has just one count. Sequence at one end of the junction differs from germline and may be a read error. The V call is TRBV12-3 or TRBV12-4, the J call TRBJ1-3; 7 bases match TRBD1. This CDR3 spans 13 amino acids. DNA for the CDR3: TGTGCCAGCAGTTTCTTAGGGGACAGCGAACTGCATTTT. Amino acids: CASSFLGDSELHF.

V usage is TRBV9 and J usage is TRBJ1-5; D gene unclear. The CDR3 runs 16 residues. Germline V gene data show CDR1 as SGDLS and CDR2 as YYNGEE. V lost 0 bases, J lost 5 bases, and 15 bases lay in between. The CDR3 region is CASSVERWRLYQPQHF. The CDR3, as DNA: TGTGCCAGCAGCGTAGAACGGTGGAGACTTTATCAGCCCCAGCATTTT.

The chain has TRBV19 and TRBJ1-2, with 7 bases identical to TRBD1. The trim removed 4 bases at V and 4 bases at J, leaving 6 bases unmatched. CDR1 and CDR2 from the germline V gene are LNHDA and SQIVND (reference sequence). The CDR3 length is 14 residues. In DNA form, the CDR3 reads TGTGCCAGTAGTACAGGGGGGACAGCCTATGGCTACACCTTC. Translation: CASSTGGTAYGYTF.